This TCR beta chain emerged from a study of T cells in Graves' hyperthyroidism and ophthalmopathy. Germline V gene lookup returns CDR1 SEHNR and CDR2 FQNEAQ (reference sequence). The CDR3 has 14 amino acids. Trimming cost V 5 bases and J 5 bases; bases outside gene matches: 8. When ophthalmopathy did not progress within 18 months, Graves' hyperthyroidism was considered stable. Diagnosis of hyperthyroidism was new in patients aged 18 to 65, and its duration was under 2 months. Patients showing uncontrolled infection, other autoimmune disease, pregnancy or lactation were ineligible. Fresh peripheral blood, 10 ml, yielded the PBMCs. Using RNA transcripts as the source, TCR beta CDR3 regions were amplified. First-round RT-PCR of the TCR CDR3 relied on the HTBI primer set. TCRdb re-called the multiplex PCR reads with MiXCR, one entry per CDR3 protein. The table has fewer than 350,000 distinct CDR3 sequences, roughly 18% seen once.

The rearrangement links TRBV7-9 to TRBJ2-5; TRBD1 matches 7 bases. Sequencing was carried out using blood. The sequence derives from a woman between 45 and 60 years old with Graves' hyperthyroidism. The CDR3 DNA is TGTGCCAGCAGCCTCACTGGGACAGTGGAGACCCAGTACTTC. This sequence encodes CASSLTGTVETQYF.